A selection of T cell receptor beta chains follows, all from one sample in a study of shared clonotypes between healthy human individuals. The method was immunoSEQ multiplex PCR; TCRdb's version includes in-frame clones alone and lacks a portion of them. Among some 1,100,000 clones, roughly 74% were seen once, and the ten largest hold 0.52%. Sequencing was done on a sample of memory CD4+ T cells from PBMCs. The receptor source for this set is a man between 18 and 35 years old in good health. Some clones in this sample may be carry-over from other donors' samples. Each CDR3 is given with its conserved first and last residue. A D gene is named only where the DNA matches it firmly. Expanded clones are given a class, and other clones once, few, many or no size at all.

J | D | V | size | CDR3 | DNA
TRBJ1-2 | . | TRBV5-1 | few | CASSLDRNYGYTF | TGCGCCAGCAGCTTGGACAGGAACTATGGCTACACCTTC
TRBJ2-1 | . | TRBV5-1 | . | CASSLPPGRGYNEQFF | TGCGCCAGCAGCTTGCCCCCGGGCAGGGGCTACAATGAGCAGTTCTTC
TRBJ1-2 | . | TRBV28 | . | CASSLVDNCGYTF | TGTGCCAGCAGTTTAGTGGACAACTGTGGCTACACCTTC
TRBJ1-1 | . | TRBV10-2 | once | CASRDSRAQNTEAFF | TGCGCCAGCAGGGATTCAAGGGCTCAGAACACTGAAGCTTTCTTT
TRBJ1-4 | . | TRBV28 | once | CASSLRGWGQRNEKLFF | TGTGCCAGCAGCCTGCGTGGATGGGGGCAGCGAAATGAAAAACTGTTTTTT
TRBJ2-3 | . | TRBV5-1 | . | CASSSGRLTDTQYF | TGCGCCAGCAGCTCGGGACGGCTCACAGATACGCAGTATTTT
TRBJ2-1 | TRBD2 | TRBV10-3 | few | CAISDQTGTSAAGQFF | TGTGCCATCAGTGACCAAACCGGGACTAGCGCCGCGGGGCAGTTCTTC
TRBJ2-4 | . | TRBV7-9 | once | CASSLPPRGAKNIQYF | TGTGCCAGCAGCTTGCCCCCGAGGGGTGCCAAAAACATTCAGTACTTC
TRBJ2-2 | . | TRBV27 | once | CASRKELNTGELFF | TGTGCCAGCAGAAAAGAACTTAACACCGGGGAGCTGTTTTTT
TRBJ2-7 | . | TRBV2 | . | CASLRDTGVEQYF | TGTGCCAGCCTCCGGGACACTGGAGTCGAGCAGTACTTC
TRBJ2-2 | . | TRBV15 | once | CATSAPLGGAKNTGELFF | TGTGCCACCAGCGCCCCCTTAGGGGGTGCGAAGAACACCGGGGAGCTGTTTTTT
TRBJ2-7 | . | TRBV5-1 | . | CASSWGHDTYEQYF | TGCGCCAGCAGCTGGGGTCATGATACCTACGAGCAGTACTTC
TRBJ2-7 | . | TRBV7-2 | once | CASSPAGITYEQYF | TGTGCCAGCAGCCCGGCGGGAATCACCTACGAGCAGTACTTC
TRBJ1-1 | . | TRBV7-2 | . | CASSRSRLQTNTEAFF | TGTGCCAGCAGCCGATCGCGTCTACAGACGAACACTGAAGCTTTCTTT
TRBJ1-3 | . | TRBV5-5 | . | CASILAPSSGNTIYF | TGTGCCAGCATTCTCGCGCCGTCCTCTGGAAACACCATATATTTT
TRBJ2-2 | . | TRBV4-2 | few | CASSPNRVSNTGELFF | TGTGCCAGCAGTCCGAACAGGGTTTCGAACACCGGGGAGCTGTTTTTT
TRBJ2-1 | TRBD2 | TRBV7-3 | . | CASSLQAGGFNEQFF | TGTGCCAGCAGCTTACAAGCGGGAGGGTTCAATGAGCAGTTCTTC
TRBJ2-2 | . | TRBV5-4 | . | CASSSTSFTGELFF | TGTGCCAGCAGCTCGACTAGTTTCACCGGGGAGCTGTTTTTT
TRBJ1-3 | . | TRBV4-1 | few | CASSRMAGYSGNTIYF | TGCGCCAGCAGCCGGATGGCCGGCTACTCTGGAAACACCATATATTTT
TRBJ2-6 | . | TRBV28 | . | CASSKTGSGANVLTF | TGTGCCAGCAGCAAAACAGGCTCTGGGGCCAACGTCCTGACTTTC
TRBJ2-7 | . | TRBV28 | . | CASGRGYGVYEQYF | TGTGCCAGCGGACGGGGGTACGGGGTCTACGAGCAGTACTTC
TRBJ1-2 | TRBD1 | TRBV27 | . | CASSFDRGDYGYTF | TGTGCCAGCAGTTTCGACAGGGGAGACTATGGCTACACCTTC
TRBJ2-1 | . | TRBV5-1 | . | CASSLGSPNEQFF | TGCGCCAGCAGCCTGGGCAGCCCCAATGAGCAGTTCTTC
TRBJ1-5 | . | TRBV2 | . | CASGPRGNQPQHF | TGTGCCAGCGGACCCCGCGGCAATCAGCCCCAGCATTTT
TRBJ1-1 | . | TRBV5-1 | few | CASSLRGLGDTEAFF | TGCGCCAGCAGCTTGCGGGGGCTTGGGGACACTGAAGCTTTCTTT
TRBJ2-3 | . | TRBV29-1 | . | CSVYKPGTVGGPDTQYF | TGCAGCGTTTACAAACCTGGGACCGTCGGGGGACCAGATACGCAGTATTTT
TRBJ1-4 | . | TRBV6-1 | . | CASSGTGGRNEKLFF | TGTGCCAGCAGTGGTACGGGGGGCAGGAATGAAAAACTGTTTTTT
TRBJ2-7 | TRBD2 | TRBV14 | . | CASSPHAGTSGTEQYF | TGTGCCAGCAGCCCTCACGCGGGGACTAGCGGAACCGAGCAGTACTTC
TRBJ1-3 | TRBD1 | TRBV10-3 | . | CATRGQGNTIYF | TGTGCCACCAGGGGGCAGGGAAACACCATATATTTT
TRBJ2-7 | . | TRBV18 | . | CASSPTSEGSEQYF | TGTGCCAGCTCACCAACCTCGGAAGGGAGTGAGCAGTACTTC
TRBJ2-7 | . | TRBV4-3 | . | CASSQDIQAYEQYF | TGCGCCAGCAGCCAAGACATTCAAGCCTACGAGCAGTACTTC
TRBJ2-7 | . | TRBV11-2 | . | CASSLREYEQYF | TGTGCCAGCAGCTTGAGGGAGTACGAGCAGTACTTC
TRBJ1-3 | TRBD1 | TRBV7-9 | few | CASRNRGLGNTIYF | TGTGCCAGCAGGAACAGGGGGCTGGGAAACACCATATATTTT
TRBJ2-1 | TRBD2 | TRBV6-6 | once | CASSRLTSGTYNEQFF | TGTGCCAGCAGTAGATTGACTAGCGGTACCTACAATGAGCAGTTCTTC
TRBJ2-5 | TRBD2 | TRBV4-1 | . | CASSKLASGTQYF | TGCGCCAGCAGCAAACTAGCGTCAGGGACCCAGTACTTC
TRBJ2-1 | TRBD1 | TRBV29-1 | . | CSVEDTGDLRNEQFF | TGCAGCGTTGAAGATACAGGGGACCTACGAAATGAGCAGTTCTTC
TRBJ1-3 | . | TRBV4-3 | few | CASSQRDPRSSGNTIYF | TGCGCCAGCAGCCAACGAGACCCTCGGTCTTCTGGAAACACCATATATTTT
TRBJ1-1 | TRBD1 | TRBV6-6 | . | CASMAGGNTEAFF | TGTGCCAGCATGGCAGGGGGAAACACTGAAGCTTTCTTT
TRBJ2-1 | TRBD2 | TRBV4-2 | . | CASSQGPSGSFVVSYNEQFF | TGTGCCAGCAGCCAGGGGCCCAGCGGGAGTTTCGTTGTGTCCTACAATGAGCAGTTCTTC
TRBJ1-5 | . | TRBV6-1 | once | CASSPALRNQPQHF | TGTGCCAGCAGCCCTGCCCTGCGCAATCAGCCCCAGCATTTT
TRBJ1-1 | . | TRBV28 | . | CASSRRQLTEAFF | TGTGCCAGCAGCCGTCGACAGTTAACTGAAGCTTTCTTT
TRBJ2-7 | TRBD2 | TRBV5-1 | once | CASTEAGVNEQYF | TGCGCCAGCACGGAAGCGGGAGTGAACGAGCAGTACTTC
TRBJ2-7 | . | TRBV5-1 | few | CASSLVRGTYEQYF | TGCGCCAGCAGCTTGGTGCGGGGCACCTACGAGCAGTACTTC
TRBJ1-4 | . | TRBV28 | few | CASSRPGRSREKLFF | TGTGCCAGCAGCCGCCCGGGCAGGAGTCGCGAAAAACTGTTTTTT
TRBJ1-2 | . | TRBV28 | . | CASSVRTGPPNYGYTF | TGTGCCAGCAGCGTCAGGACTGGGCCTCCGAACTATGGCTACACCTTC
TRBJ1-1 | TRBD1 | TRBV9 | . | CASSPWTGNTEAFF | TGTGCCAGCAGCCCTTGGACAGGGAACACTGAAGCTTTCTTT
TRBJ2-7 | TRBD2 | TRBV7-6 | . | CASSLAPPTSGTYEQYF | TGTGCCAGCAGCTTAGCCCCCCCTACTAGCGGGACCTACGAGCAGTACTTC
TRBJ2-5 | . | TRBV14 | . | CASSQEPRGRWETQYF | TGTGCCAGCAGCCAAGAGCCCCGGGGGCGGTGGGAGACCCAGTACTTC
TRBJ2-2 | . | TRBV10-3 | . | CAIRLTGNTGELFF | TGTGCCATCAGACTTACAGGAAACACCGGGGAGCTGTTTTTT
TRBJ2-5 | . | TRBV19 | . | CASTRHGADQETQYF | TGTGCCAGTACCAGACACGGCGCGGACCAAGAGACCCAGTACTTC
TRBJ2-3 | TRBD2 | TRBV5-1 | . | CASSLITSGSDTQYF | TGCGCCAGCAGCTTGATCACTAGCGGGAGTGATACGCAGTATTTT
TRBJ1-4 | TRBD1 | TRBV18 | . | CASSQTGGDEKLFF | TGTGCCAGCTCTCAGACAGGGGGTGATGAAAAACTGTTTTTT